The 2 T cell receptor beta chains below come from one sample, sequenced in a study of blood T cell repertoires in COVID-19. Sequencing used immunoSEQ multiplex PCR; TCRdb keeps in-frame clones, though not all of them. The repertoire holds 130,000 to 150,000 clones, over 65% seen once, with approximately 5% in the top ten. Sequencing was performed on peripheral blood. All receptors derive from a human donor in a cohort sampled during active COVID-19.

The chain couples TRBV27 to TRBJ1-6; no firm D call. The germline V and J ends were trimmed by 3 bases and 7 bases, with 10 bases remaining between them. CDR1 MNHEY and CDR2 SMNVEV come from the germline V gene (reference sequence). There are 14 residues in the CDR3. CDR3 protein: CASSLVDLNSPLHF. The CDR3 DNA is TGTGCCAGCAGTTTGGTTGATCTAAATTCACCCCTCCACTTT.

J is TRBJ2-5 and V is TRBV3-1 (or the pseudogene TRBV3-2); possible D gene TRBD1, 5 bases. The CDR3 is made up of 13 amino acids. Germline V gene data show CDR1 as LGHDT and CDR2 as YNNKEL (reference sequence). V was clipped by 0 bases and J by 3 bases, with 5 bases between them. CDR3 sequence: CASSQDREETQYF. The CDR3 DNA sequence: TGTGCCAGCAGCCAAGACAGGGAAGAGACCCAGTACTTC.